These T cell receptor beta chains were read from a single sample in a study of Ad26.COV2.S vaccination and SARS-CoV-2 variants. Generated by immunoSEQ multiplex PCR, the TCRdb table keeps only in-frame clones and is missing some. This repertoire shows about 350,000 clones, approximately 81% found once; its top ten account for less than 4%. The source material was peripheral blood, sampled in a trial of Ad26.COV2.S vaccine versus placebo. The receptors derive from a person aged 18 to 59 who received the Ad26.COV2.S COVID-19 vaccine or a placebo. Each CDR3 is given with its conserved first and last residue. D genes are given only for firm matches. For some rows the clone size is stated as once, few or many, or as a class when expanded; others skip it.

V gene	J gene	D gene	clone size	CDR3 protein	CDR3 DNA
TRBV28	TRBJ1-1	NA	NA	CAGASGGQEAFF	TGTGCCGGAGCGTCGGGTGGGCAGGAGGCTTTCTTT
TRBV4-1	TRBJ2-3	NA	NA	CASSQVTAPVTDTQYF	TGCGCCAGCAGCCAAGTCACGGCCCCGGTCACAGATACGCAGTATTTT
TRBV30	TRBJ1-3	TRBD1	NA	CAWSIGTAGNTIYF	TGTGCCTGGAGTATTGGGACAGCTGGAAACACCATATATTTT
TRBV5-1	TRBJ2-7	NA	few	CASSPVTPGEQYF	TGCGCCAGCAGCCCGGTCACACCAGGCGAGCAGTACTTC
TRBV3-1/TRBV3-2	TRBJ1-1	NA	NA	CASSPPWVLTGYSTEAFF	TGTGCCAGCAGCCCCCCGTGGGTGTTAACAGGGTATAGCACTGAAGCTTTCTTT
TRBV21-1	TRBJ2-7	NA	NA	CASSQGRTSGRAGNEQYF	TGTGCCAGCAGCCAAGGGCGGACTAGCGGGAGGGCGGGCAACGAGCAGTACTTC
TRBV11-3	TRBJ1-6	NA	NA	CASSLDRRSPLHF	TGTGCCAGCAGCCTCGACCGGCGATCACCCCTCCACTTT
TRBV2	TRBJ1-2	NA	NA	CASSEQGDYGYTF	TGTGCCAGCAGTGAACAGGGCGACTATGGCTACACCTTC
TRBV6-5	TRBJ1-6	TRBD1	NA	CASSPDREYSPLHF	TGTGCCAGCAGCCCGGACAGGGAATATTCACCCCTCCACTTT
TRBV2	TRBJ2-7	TRBD2	NA	CASSTSGVSYEQYF	TGTGCCAGCAGTACTAGCGGTGTCTCCTACGAGCAGTACTTC
TRBV6-5	TRBJ2-7	NA	NA	CASSYGQGFIHEQYF	TGTGCCAGCAGTTACGGCCAGGGGTTTATCCACGAGCAGTACTTC
TRBV7-6	TRBJ2-3	TRBD2	NA	CASSLAALAGAGTDTQYF	TGTGCCAGCAGCTTAGCGGCACTAGCGGGGGCTGGAACAGATACGCAGTATTTT
TRBV5-1	TRBJ1-1	TRBD1	NA	CASSPRQGMNTEAFF	TGCGCCAGCAGCCCTAGACAGGGTATGAACACTGAAGCTTTCTTT
TRBV19	TRBJ1-4	NA	NA	CASSYGAQFILFF	TGTGCCAGTAGTTACGGAGCGCAATTTATACTGTTTTTT
TRBV6-5	TRBJ1-2	NA	NA	CASSYGVTPGGYTF	TGTGCCAGCAGTTACGGGGTCACGCCGGGTGGCTACACCTTC
TRBV18	TRBJ1-1	NA	once	CASSPEEYTEAFF	TGTGCCAGCTCACCCGAAGAGTACACTGAAGCTTTCTTT
TRBV6-5	TRBJ1-1	TRBD1	NA	CASSPGTGNTEAFF	TGTGCCAGCAGCCCCGGGACAGGGAACACTGAAGCTTTCTTT
TRBV27	TRBJ2-2	TRBD2	NA	CASRPTSGGVWTGELFF	TGTGCCAGCAGGCCGACTAGCGGGGGTGTTTGGACCGGGGAGCTGTTTTTT
TRBV6-5	TRBJ2-7	NA	NA	CASSYSGRPYEQYF	TGTGCCAGCAGTTACTCGGGACGGCCCTACGAGCAGTACTTC
TRBV4-1	TRBJ1-1	TRBD1	NA	CASSQPGGRTEAFF	TGCGCCAGCAGCCAACCAGGGGGCCGCACTGAAGCTTTCTTT
TRBV7-2	TRBJ2-3	NA	once	CASSLGGRGDTQYF	TGTGCCAGCAGCTTAGGTGGCCGGGGGGATACGCAGTATTTT
TRBV18	TRBJ2-4	NA	once	CASSEQRAKNIQYF	TGTGCCAGCTCCGAACAAAGAGCCAAAAACATTCAGTACTTC
TRBV4-1	TRBJ2-5	TRBD1	NA	CASSRRRSEVGQGFETQYF	TGCGCCAGCAGCCGTAGAAGGTCTGAAGTAGGACAGGGCTTCGAGACCCAGTACTTC
TRBV27	TRBJ1-5	TRBD1	NA	CASSFDRGGQPQHF	TGTGCCAGCAGCTTCGACAGGGGAGGGCAGCCCCAGCATTTT
TRBV19	TRBJ1-1	NA	NA	CASRRAMNTEAFF	TGTGCCAGCCGTCGGGCGATGAACACTGAAGCTTTCTTT
TRBV4-3	TRBJ2-7	NA	NA	CASSQDWDGVYEQYF	TGCGCCAGCAGCCAAGATTGGGACGGGGTATACGAGCAGTACTTC
TRBV18	TRBJ2-1	NA	NA	CASKGDGRGEGDEQFF	TGTGCCAGCAAGGGAGATGGACGGGGTGAGGGAGATGAGCAGTTCTTC
TRBV10-1	TRBJ2-7	NA	NA	CASGQGSTGNEQYF	TGCGCCAGCGGGCAGGGATCAACCGGGAACGAGCAGTACTTC
TRBV9	TRBJ1-3	NA	NA	CASSVDPRHLGNTIYF	TGTGCCAGCAGCGTAGACCCCCGACACCTTGGAAACACCATATATTTT
TRBV20-1	TRBJ1-2	NA	NA	CSASRDTALYGYTF	TGCAGTGCTAGTAGAGACACGGCTTTGTATGGCTACACCTTC
TRBV3-1/TRBV3-2	TRBJ1-2	NA	NA	CASSPWTDAGYGYTF	TGTGCCAGCAGCCCCTGGACGGATGCGGGATATGGCTACACCTTC
TRBV20-1	TRBJ1-5	NA	NA	CSASQGQPQHF	TGCAGTGCGTCACAGGGTCAGCCCCAGCATTTT
TRBV6-5	TRBJ2-7	NA	NA	CASRAQLSYEQYF	TGTGCCAGCAGGGCCCAGCTCAGTTACGAGCAGTACTTC
TRBV7-9	TRBJ2-1	TRBD2	many	CASSPKRRLAGANNEQFF	TGTGCCAGCAGCCCTAAAAGAAGACTAGCGGGAGCCAACAATGAGCAGTTCTTC
TRBV27	TRBJ2-2	NA	NA	CASSLPPGTPNTGELFF	TGTGCCAGCAGTTTACCCCCGGGGACACCGAACACCGGGGAGCTGTTTTTT
TRBV27	TRBJ2-1	TRBD2	once	CASSSPYSGSRYNEQFF	TGTGCCAGCAGTTCCCCATATAGCGGGAGCCGCTACAATGAGCAGTTCTTC
TRBV28	TRBJ2-5	NA	NA	CASRVPGRGGETQYF	TGTGCCAGCAGGGTCCCGGGAAGGGGGGGAGAGACCCAGTACTTC
TRBV6-1	TRBJ2-5	NA	NA	CASSEQPLPQETQYF	TGTGCCAGCAGTGAACAACCACTGCCCCAAGAGACCCAGTACTTC
TRBV9	TRBJ2-1	NA	NA	CASSVGGVAYNEQFF	TGTGCCAGCAGCGTAGGAGGGGTAGCCTACAATGAGCAGTTCTTC
TRBV24-1	TRBJ2-7	TRBD1	NA	CATSDSGTGVSYEQYF	TGTGCCACCAGTGATTCCGGGACAGGGGTTTCCTACGAGCAGTACTTC
TRBV6-5	TRBJ2-7	NA	NA	CASSYPTISYEQYF	TGTGCCAGCAGTTACCCCACTATCTCCTACGAGCAGTACTTC
TRBV9	TRBJ2-5	NA	NA	CASSILGETQYF	TGTGCCAGCAGCATCTTAGGCGAGACCCAGTACTTC